This record looks at one T cell receptor (beta chain) sequence and its context. Its antigen is currently unknown. With 4 bases removed from V and 3 bases from J, the gap between germline ends came to 8 bases. CDR1 is SGHDT, CDR2 YYEEEE, per germline. This CDR3 comprises 13 residues. Measured with immunoSEQ multiplex PCR; TCRdb has only the in-frame clones, and not every one. The table records tens of thousands of clones, approximately 81% of them present only once. This sample was included in a study of a mutant IDH1 vaccine in newly diagnosed glioma. Time point meaning: week 35, safety follow-up. The investigators gave 300 ug of mutant IDH1 20-mer peptide in each vaccine dose, together with topical imiquimod. Patients came in for eight vaccinations, in weeks 1, 3, 5, 7, 11, 15, 19 and 23.

Sequenced material: PBMCs, taken from a glioma patient whose treatment included an IDH1 peptide vaccine. The genes are TRBV5-6 and TRBJ1-5; D call uncertain. This sequence was found in a man younger than 30 with glioma. This chain's CDR3 is CASSVDLNQPQHF. In nucleotides, the CDR3 is TGTGCCAGCAGCGTGGACCTCAATCAGCCCCAGCATTTT.